This TCR beta chain was captured in a study of T-cell memory formation after mild COVID-19. In the study overall: The study found TCR clusters largely donor specific.

The V gene end was trimmed by 4 bases and the J gene end by 0 bases; junction bases not matched to a gene: 7. Germline V lookup: CDR1 LNHNV, CDR2 YYDKDF (reference sequence). CDR3 length: 16 residues. In its sample, this clonotype was seen a few times. One entry per CDR3 protein results from TCRdb running MiXCR on the 5' RACE reads. The table lists about 180,000 distinct CDR3 sequences, 15% to 20% of them singletons, with about 2.1% in the top ten. The source of this sequence is an adult woman who had mild COVID-19 (a few samples of this study predate the infection). Cell type and time point are not known. This chain connects TRBV15 to TRBJ2-7; 9 bases fit TRBD1. The sample taken for sequencing was PBMCs or a T cell subset sorted from them (not recorded which). The CDR3 reads CATSTRDRVSSYEQYF. The CDR3 DNA reads TGTGCCACCAGCACCCGGGACAGGGTGAGCTCCTACGAGCAGTACTTC.